These 16 T cell receptor beta chains were all obtained from the same sample, sequenced in a study of blood T cell repertoires in COVID-19. Profiled with immunoSEQ multiplex PCR; TCRdb holds only in-frame clones, not every one. The sample holds about 55,000 clones; approximately 83% are singletons and the top ten take around 9.6%. The sample consisted of peripheral blood. Receptors originate from a human donor in a cohort sampled during active COVID-19.

The chain joins TRBV30 to TRBJ1-2, with 11 bases aligning to TRBD1. CDR1 is GTSNPN, CDR2 SVGIG, per germline (reference sequence). There are 16 residues in the CDR3. Trimming at V came to 0 bases and at J to 4 bases, leaving 7 bases not matched to a gene. CDR3 in amino acids: CAWSVHGTGGTYGYTF. The CDR3 coding sequence is TGTGCCTGGAGTGTACATGGGACAGGGGGGACCTATGGCTACACCTTC.

The CDR3 reads CASSESEGEAFF. In DNA form, the CDR3 reads TGCGCCAGCAGTGAGTCGGAGGGGGAAGCTTTCTTT. The V and J genes are TRBV10-1 and TRBJ1-1; maybe TRBD1 (5 bases). Trimming removed 0 bases at V and 8 bases at J, with 7 bases between. The germline CDR1 and CDR2 sequences are WNHNN and SYGVQD (reference sequence). The CDR3 runs to 12 residues.

The rearrangement uses TRBV3-1 (or the pseudogene TRBV3-2) and TRBJ2-1; 9 bases agree with TRBD2. This CDR3 is 15 amino acids long. CDR1 is LGHDT and CDR2 is YNNKEL in the germline V gene (reference sequence). With V trimmed by 2 bases and J by 6 bases, 5 bases remained unmatched. In DNA, the CDR3 is TGTGCCAGCAGCCAACACGCGGGAGGGTCCAATGAGCAGTTCTTC. Its protein is CASSQHAGGSNEQFF.

This sequence joins TRBV30 and TRBJ2-7; tentative D call: TRBD1 (5 bases). V dropped 0 bases and J dropped 2 bases, with 8 bases sitting between them. The germline V gene encodes CDR1 GTSNPN and CDR2 SVGIG (reference sequence). The length of the CDR3 is 13 residues. CDR3 amino acids: CAWSVGDTYEQYF. The CDR3 coding sequence is TGTGCCTGGAGTGTAGGGGATACCTACGAGCAGTACTTC.

The chain couples TRBV20-1 to TRBJ2-7, with TRBD2 matching 7 bases. The CDR3 length is 14 residues. Germline-derived CDR1 and CDR2 are DFQATT and SNEGSKA (reference sequence). V was clipped by 3 bases and J by 2 bases; unmatched bases: 7. For the CDR3, the DNA is TGCAGTGCTAGTCCGTCTAGCGGTGCCTACGAGCAGTACTTC. As protein: CSASPSSGAYEQYF.

The V and J genes are TRBV4-1 and TRBJ1-1; weak D call: TRBD1 (6 bases). The germline CDR1 and CDR2 sequences are MGHRA and YSYEKL. The CDR3 runs 15 residues. With 6 bases removed from V and 6 bases from J, the gap between germline ends came to 20 bases. The CDR3 protein is CASSSLGQQYAEAFF. For the CDR3, the DNA is TGCGCCAGCAGTTCCCTAGGACAGCAATACGCTGAAGCTTTCTTT.

This chain's CDR3 is CASSHRDRGNEKLFF. For the CDR3, the DNA is TGTGCCAGCAGTCATCGGGACAGGGGCAATGAAAAACTGTTTTTT. This chain connects TRBV6-2 or TRBV6-3 to TRBJ1-4, with 10 nucleotides matching TRBD1. V shed 5 bases, J shed 5 bases, and the junction held 5 bases outside the gene matches. The CDR3 sequence is 15 residues long. The V gene's germline CDR1 is MNHEY and CDR2 SVGEGT.

The chain combines TRBV7-9 with TRBJ1-4; 8 bases line up with TRBD1. This CDR3 has 14 residues. Germline V gene lookup returns CDR1 SEHNR and CDR2 FQNEAQ (reference sequence). V trimming: 4 bases; J trimming: 13 bases; junction bases outside the gene matches: 11. In DNA, the CDR3 is TGTGCCAGCAGCTCCCAGAACGCAGGGGGCGGACTGTTTTTT. It yields the protein CASSSQNAGGGLFF.

The J gene is TRBJ2-6, the V gene TRBV28; a weak D match, TRBD1 (6 bases). Germline CDR1 and CDR2: MDHEN and SYDVKM. V was clipped by 5 bases and J by 2 bases, with 10 bases between them. The CDR3 totals 15 residues. This chain's CDR3 is CASSLQGAGANVLTF. The CDR3 bases are TGTGCCAGCAGTCTACAGGGAGCTGGGGCCAACGTCCTGACTTTC.

The sample holds a few counts of this clone. The chain employs TRBV27 and TRBJ2-7; 7 bases fit TRBD1. The V and J ends lost 4 bases and 2 bases, in that order; junction bases with no gene match: 11. This CDR3 spans 16 amino acids. Germline CDR1 and CDR2: MNHEY and SMNVEV (reference sequence). CDR3: CASSSDPGTVPYEQYF. Written as DNA, the CDR3 is TGTGCCAGCAGTTCCGACCCCGGGACAGTCCCCTACGAGCAGTACTTC.

This chain connects TRBV6-5 to TRBJ1-2; possibly TRBD1 for D (5 bases). V lost 0 bases and J 2 bases, leaving 7 bases between the germline ends. Germline CDR1 reads MNHEY; CDR2 reads SVGAGI. CDR3 length: 14 amino acids. The CDR3 loop is CASSYSGLNYGYTF. Here the CDR3 DNA reads TGTGCCAGCAGTTACTCGGGACTAAACTATGGCTACACCTTC.

This chain joins TRBV18 and TRBJ2-7, with 11 nucleotides matching TRBD2. The CDR3 totals 14 residues. CDR1 and CDR2 (germline): KGHSH, LQKENI. V lost 5 bases and J lost 5; bases outside the gene matches: 5. CDR3 in amino acids: CASSSTSGGHEQYF. The CDR3 region has the DNA TGTGCCAGCTCATCTACTAGCGGGGGCCACGAGCAGTACTTC.

This CDR3 reads CASSVSGGFVANEQFF. The CDR3 region has the DNA TGTGCCAGCAGCGTATCTGGCGGGTTTGTGGCCAATGAGCAGTTCTTC. The rearrangement uses TRBV9 and TRBJ2-1, with a weak D call TRBD2 (5 bases). V lost 1 base and J lost 6, with 17 bases in between. This CDR3 is 16 amino acids long. CDR1 is SGDLS and CDR2 is YYNGEE in the germline V gene. Full variable domain (rest looked up from reference TRBV9 and TRBJ2-1): DSGVTQTPKHLITATGQRVTLRCSPRSGDLSVYWYQQSLDQGLQFLIQYYNGEERAKGNILERFSAQQFPDLHSELNLSSLELGDSALYFCASSVSGGFVANEQFFGPGTRLTVL.

This rearrangement joins TRBV11-2 to TRBJ2-3, with 10 nucleotides matching TRBD2. With 1 base clipped from V and 4 bases from J, the junction kept 8 bases outside the gene matches. CDR1 and CDR2 from the germline V gene are SGHAT and FQNNGV. CDR3 length equals 17 residues. The CDR3 bases are TGTGCCAGCAGCTTAGGGTTAGCTAGCGGGAGTTCAGATACGCAGTATTTT. Translation gives CASSLGLASGSSDTQYF.

In nucleotides, the CDR3 is TGTGCCAGCAGCCTCACTAGCGGGAGGGCCGCAGATACGCAGTATTTT. Protein product: CASSLTSGRAADTQYF. V usage is TRBV4-2 and J usage is TRBJ2-3; 13 bases align to TRBD2. Germline CDR1 is LGHNA and CDR2 is YNFKEQ. The CDR3 loop spans 16 amino acids. Trimming at V came to 4 bases and at J to 4 bases, leaving 5 bases not matched to a gene.

This clone was counted a single time. V gene TRBV4-1 combines with J gene TRBJ2-1; 16 nucleotides match TRBD2. The CDR3 length is 20 residues. The V segment lost 3 bases and the J segment 2 bases; nucleotides outside the gene matches: 10. Germline CDR1 and CDR2: MGHRA and YSYEKL. CDR3 bases: TGCGCCAGCAGCCATCCGGGACTAGCGGGAGGGCCTCTGGCCTACAATGAGCAGTTCTTC. This sequence encodes CASSHPGLAGGPLAYNEQFF.